This TCR beta chain was observed in a study of CD8+CD57+ T cells in acquired aplastic anemia (dated by TCRdb to 2016 to 2019). General notes on the study: DNA extracted from sorted CD4+ and CD8+ cells had a mean of about 3.3 ug, with a range of roughly 0.18 to 27.4 ug. Paper-wide results and their limitations: Twenty-nine CD8+ CDR3 sequences were shared between patients and controls but appeared highly expressed in patients and within their immunodominant clones. CD8+ Simpson's diversity did not differ significantly between patients and healthy controls (P=0.060).

TCR repertoires of sorted CD4+ and CD8+ blood T cells from severe aplastic anemia patients and healthy subjects were deep-sequenced in the study. Ficoll-Paque density gradient centrifugation was used to isolate peripheral blood mononuclear cells. Before DNA extraction, CD4+ and CD8+ T cells were sorted with FACS or magnetic beads. Regarding this clonotype: Which antigen it targets is not known. No much larger clone exists at a distance of one base, and base qualities are not known.

CDR1 is given as SGHVS and CDR2 as FQNEAQ, both from the germline V gene. The CDR3 covers 15 residues, taking in both the cysteine and the phenylalanine. Only the CDR3 DNA is retained, 45 bases long and in frame from the first base. V was cut back by 4 bases and J by 4 bases, leaving a gap of 17 bases between them. Profiling of TCR beta VDJ combinations and CDR3 sequences used genomic DNA as the template. TCR repertoire sequencing was run on an Illumina HiSeq 2000. The authors processed their data as follows. Repertoires were assessed using TRBV/TRBJ rearrangement plots, CDR3 size and DJ length profiles, and Simpson's diversity index. Whichever DNA sequence was most abundant in the deep sequencing data was defined as the immunodominant clone. CDR3 amino acid sequences were checked for sharing between subjects and were compared against published repertoires and the VDJdb database. TCRdb passed the public sequencing reads through fastp at Q25 and MiXCR, retaining productive beta sequences. Rows with one shared CDR3 protein collapse into an entry with the most common genes and DNA. TCRdb's processing, not the authors' own work, is the source of the V and J calls. This sample holds approximately 270,000 distinct CDR3 sequences; approximately 55% were observed only once. The top ten constitute 6.5% to 10% of the sample.

The sequence is built from TRBV7-8 and TRBJ2-7; no D gene is confidently identified. This sequence originates from a human donor with severe aplastic anemia or a healthy control (not recorded which). Sequenced material: sorted CD4+, CD8+, or CD8+CD57+ T cells (not recorded which) from PBMCs. The CDR3 sequence is CASSYNQGPTYEQYF. The nucleotides are TGTGCCAGCAGCTATAATCAAGGGCCGACTTACGAGCAGTACTTC.